The entry below describes one T cell receptor (beta chain). The data originate from a study of blood T cell repertoires in COVID-19. CDR1 SEHNR and CDR2 FQNEAQ come from the germline V gene (reference sequence). There are 13 residues in the CDR3. The ends were cut back, 4 bases at V and 1 base at J, with 7 bases in the middle. In the source study's methods: Amplifying reference gene primers gave estimates of nucleated cell counts. Here immunoSEQ multiplex PCR was the method, and the copy in TCRdb shows in-frame clones only, minus some. The V and J calls and clone size were taken over from that table, and D and trimming were inferred from the DNA. This sample has 20,000 to 25,000 clones, with approximately 90% found just once.

The chain joins TRBV7-9 to TRBJ1-1, with a weak D call TRBD1 (5 bases). Sequenced: peripheral blood. The clonotype was recovered from a human donor with active COVID-19. The donor label of this sample is uncertain. DNA for the CDR3: TGTGCCAGCAGCTCAGGGAAGAACACTGAAGCTTTCTTT. It translates to CASSSGKNTEAFF.